In its sample, the clone carrying this T cell receptor (beta chain) was seen a few times. Measured with immunoSEQ multiplex PCR; TCRdb has only the in-frame clones, and not every one. This sample carries tens of thousands of clones, 75% to 85% of them seen once, and the ten largest clones take approximately 5%. The data derive from a study of OX40 agonist ivuxolimab in advanced cancers. At the level of the study: Three patients had partial responses: one hepatocellular carcinoma, two cutaneous melanoma.

The CDR3 contains 15 residues. The germline V gene has CDR1 SGHNT and CDR2 YYREEE (reference sequence). Between the trimmed V and J ends, which lost 0 bases and 0 bases, there was a span of 7 bases. The starting material was CD4+ or CD8+ T cells sorted from blood, obtained in a trial of the OX40 agonist ivuxolimab. V is TRBV5-4 and J is TRBJ1-5; D ambiguous. This clonotype was obtained from an adult with an advanced solid tumor such as melanoma, head and neck, liver or kidney cancer. The CDR3 sequence: CASSLGQLSNQPQHF. The CDR3 DNA reads TGTGCCAGCAGCTTGGGGCAGCTTAGCAATCAGCCCCAGCATTTT.